The source of this T cell receptor (beta chain) is a study of blood T cell repertoires in COVID-19. Study summary: Italy, Spain and the United States were the sources of the convalescent and acute COVID-19 samples.

Germline V gene data show CDR1 as SGHAT and CDR2 as FQNNGV. The V segment lost 5 bases and the J segment 0 bases; nucleotides outside the gene matches: 5. The CDR3 extends over 17 amino acids. Per the original methods: Estimates of nucleated cell counts were drawn from the amplification of reference gene primers. Profiled with immunoSEQ multiplex PCR; TCRdb holds only in-frame clones, not every one. That table furnishes V, J and clone size, whereas the DNA furnished D and trimming. The sample holds about 30,000 clones, about 80% seen once. This sequence was found in an older man with acute or convalescent COVID-19. The sample taken for sequencing was peripheral blood. The V gene is TRBV11-2, the J gene TRBJ1-6; TRBD1 matches at 9 bases. CDR3 in DNA: TGTGCCAGCAGCCCTACAGGGGGCCGCTCCTATAATTCACCCCTCCACTTT. Protein product: CASSPTGGRSYNSPLHF.